This is a list of T cell receptor beta chains from one sample in a study of T-cell reconstitution after alpha-beta-depleted transplantation in children. TCRdb re-derived calls from the PCR reads in MiXCR, one entry per CDR3 protein. The repertoire consists of approximately 99,000 distinct CDR3 sequences, with 6.4% occurring once and the leading ten covering 20% to 25%. The sample was PBMCs, mostly from graft donor cells, taken 360 days after TCRalphabeta/CD19-depleted stem cell transplant. The receptors here all came from a male patient aged 2 to 9 who had a stem cell transplant for acute lymphoblastic leukemia, so the T cells may come from the graft donor. Each CDR3 is given with its conserved first and last residue. The order of the fields is V gene, CDR3 length, clone size, CDR3 protein. Only some rows state a clone size, as once, few, many or a class for expanded clones.

TRBV5-1 17 many CASSLEGLAGLGETQYF
TRBV20-1 14 many CSVLAGEGTGELFF
TRBV27 14 many CASLNYRVVDTQYF
TRBV12-3/TRBV12-4 18 NA CTCSLTSGGAGTKNIQYF
TRBV6-5 12 NA CASSYAGRGYTF
TRBV7-9 16 few CASSLTGQGAVYEQYF
TRBV27 16 few CASSLSPPGDRNTIYF
TRBV7-9 15 many CASSSTSGNRSEQFF
TRBV7-8 15 NA CASSLDRRALYGYTF
TRBV28 14 many CASSPGLAGETQYF
TRBV18 13 NA CASSPADSYEQYF
TRBV12-3/TRBV12-4 14 many CASRQPGQDYGYTF
TRBV7-3 16 few CASQASGRSSTDTQYF
TRBV10-3 14 many CAISEGGSSYEQYF
TRBV6-2/TRBV6-3 15 few CASSRWDRGSYGYTF
TRBV6-2/TRBV6-3 13 few CASSYDDGAEQYF
TRBV7-3 15 many CASSAGPLGTDTQYF
TRBV6-5 12 few CASSSAAYEQYF
TRBV7-2 16 many CASSLYRTSGSNEQFF
TRBV6-2/TRBV6-3 15 few CASIAQGLGFYEQYF
TRBV11-1 15 many CASSSRTSGNIRVFF
TRBV4-2 15 NA CASREGPATNEKLFF